The 23 T cell receptor beta chains in this list originate from one sample, sequenced in a study of blood T cell repertoires in COVID-19. The repertoire was sequenced with immunoSEQ multiplex PCR; TCRdb's copy has only in-frame clones and lacks some. This table holds approximately 290,000 clones, about 89% found once. The specimen was peripheral blood. Receptors were obtained from a man aged 25-45 years with acute or convalescent COVID-19.

The chain employs TRBV19 and TRBJ1-1, with D perhaps TRBD1 (5 bases). The V and J ends lost 5 bases and 2 bases respectively, with 9 bases between them. Germline V gene data show CDR1 as LNHDA and CDR2 as SQIVND (reference sequence). The CDR3 runs 13 residues. CDR3 DNA sequence: TGTGCCAGTAGTTTACAGGCCAACACTGAAGCTTTCTTT. Translation: CASSLQANTEAFF.

DNA for the CDR3: TGCGCCAGCAGCTTGGAGCTAGCGGGGAGCTCCTACAATGAGCAGTTCTTC. This codes for CASSLELAGSSYNEQFF. The chain joins TRBV5-1 to TRBJ2-1; 9 bases map to TRBD2. CDR1 is SGHRS and CDR2 is YFSETQ in the germline V gene. This CDR3 region has 17 residues. Losses at the gene ends were 0 bases for V and 0 bases for J; bases not matched to a gene: 4.

The rearrangement links TRBV18 to TRBJ2-1; tentative D call: TRBD2 (6 bases). The CDR3 contains 14 residues. The V gene's germline CDR1 is KGHSH and CDR2 LQKENI. V shed 3 bases and J shed 7 bases, with 13 bases lying between them. The CDR3 sequence: CASSPRLGWNEQFF. The CDR3 DNA is TGTGCCAGCTCACCGAGACTAGGGTGGAATGAGCAGTTCTTC. The whole variable domain, filled in from reference TRBV18 and TRBJ2-1, reads NAGVMQNPRHLVRRRGQEARLRCSPMKGHSHVYWYRQLPEEGLKFMVYLQKENIIDESGMPKERFSAEFPKEGPSILRIQQVVRGDSAAYFCASSPRLGWNEQFFGPGTRLTVL.

This chain joins TRBV30 and TRBJ2-7, with D possibly being TRBD2 (6 bases). The CDR3 is made up of 14 amino acids. V lost 0 bases and J 2 bases, leaving 11 bases between the germline ends. Looked up from germline, CDR1 is GTSNPN and CDR2 is SVGIG (reference sequence). CDR3 nucleotide sequence: TGTGCCTGGAGTGTAGGGGCGGGAACCTACGAGCAGTACTTC. Its translation is CAWSVGAGTYEQYF.

V usage is TRBV30 and J usage is TRBJ1-6; D unclear. Germline lookup yields CDR1 GTSNPN and CDR2 SVGIG (reference sequence). Deletions cut 4 bases from V and 9 bases from J, with 13 bases between. There are 13 residues in the CDR3. Here the CDR3 reads CAWTPQSSSPLHF. The CDR3 DNA reads as TGTGCCTGGACTCCTCAAAGCTCTTCACCCCTCCACTTT.

The sample holds one count of this clone. This chain joins TRBV6-5 and TRBJ1-2; 8 nucleotides agree with TRBD1. Germline CDR1 MNHEY, CDR2 SVGAGI. The CDR3 consists of 15 residues. With 4 bases clipped from V and 6 bases from J, the junction kept 10 bases outside the gene matches. CDR3 region: CASSSAQDRVNGYTF. CDR3 sequence (DNA): TGTGCCAGCAGTTCAGCCCAGGACAGGGTGAATGGCTACACCTTC.

Notes on this clone: The sample has other DNA sequences that encode this CDR3 too. The rearrangement uses TRBV28 and TRBJ1-1; weak D call: TRBD1 (6 bases). This CDR3 comprises 12 residues. Germline CDR1 and CDR2: MDHEN and SYDVKM. The germline V and J ends were trimmed by 1 base and 7 bases, with 7 bases remaining between them. This chain's CDR3 is CASSLLQGEAFF. The CDR3 DNA reads TGTGCCAGCAGTTTATTACAGGGTGAAGCTTTCTTT.

The V call is TRBV14, the J call TRBJ2-1, with D tentatively TRBD2 (6 bases). Deletions cut 1 base from V and 5 bases from J, with 12 bases between. The CDR3 is 15 residues long. From germline, CDR1 is SGHDN and CDR2 FVKESK. CDR3 nucleotides: TGTGCCAGCAGCCAAGTTCGGACTAAACACAATGAGCAGTTCTTC. It codes for CASSQVRTKHNEQFF.

This clone was observed once. The chain uses TRBV30 and TRBJ1-2, with TRBD1 as a possible D gene (6 bases). The CDR3 length is 15 residues. Germline V gene data show CDR1 as GTSNPN and CDR2 as SVGIG (reference sequence). Trimming took off 0 bases at V and 4 bases at J, with 15 bases between the two ends. Here the CDR3 reads CAWSVNRAKAYGYTF. The CDR3 coding sequence is TGTGCCTGGAGTGTAAACAGGGCCAAAGCCTATGGCTACACCTTC.

V is TRBV30 and J is TRBJ1-2, with D perhaps matching TRBD1 (5 bases). Trimming removed 4 bases from V and 4 bases from J, with 13 bases in between. CDR3 length equals 13 residues. Germline values: CDR1 GTSNPN, CDR2 SVGIG (reference sequence). CDR3 nucleotides: TGTGCCTGGAACCTAGACAGAGCCTATGGCTACACCTTC. It yields the protein CAWNLDRAYGYTF.

The rearrangement links TRBV5-1 to TRBJ2-7, with a tentative D call TRBD2 (6 bases). V was clipped by 1 base and J by 6 bases, with 14 bases between them. The germline V gene encodes CDR1 SGHRS and CDR2 YFSETQ. This CDR3 comprises 14 residues. This CDR3 is CASSLSTGVSEQYF. In DNA form, the CDR3 reads TGCGCCAGCAGCTTGTCCACGGGGGTCAGCGAGCAGTACTTC.

This chain joins TRBV21-1 and TRBJ1-2; TRBD1, the D gene given by the table, was not confirmed from the DNA. TRBV21-1 is labeled a pseudogene. The CDR3 extends over 19 amino acids. The CDR3 loop reads CASSKAKSTGTGVDYGYTF. In nucleotides, the CDR3 is TGTGCCAGCAGCAAAGCCAAGAGTACCGGGACAGGGGTGGACTATGGCTACACCTTC.

The chain couples TRBV5-4 to TRBJ1-2, with a weak D call TRBD1 (5 bases). The germline gives CDR1 SGHNT, CDR2 YYREEE (reference sequence). Trimming left V 3 bases short and J 3 bases short, with 12 bases between. The CDR3 consists of 14 residues. The CDR3 DNA reads TGTGCCAGCAGCTCGGGACTTCGCGACTATGGCTACACCTTC. Its translation is CASSSGLRDYGYTF.

The chain employs TRBV28 and TRBJ1-1; D is uncertain. The length of the CDR3 is 13 residues. V gave up 5 bases and J gave up 2 bases, with 9 bases separating them. Germline CDR1 is MDHEN and CDR2 is SYDVKM. This chain's CDR3 is CASSRLRNTEAFF. The CDR3 DNA reads as TGTGCCAGCAGTCGGTTGAGAAACACTGAAGCTTTCTTT.

The V gene is TRBV20-1, the J gene TRBJ1-2; D perhaps matches TRBD1 (6 bases). Trimming removed 3 bases at V and 0 bases at J, with 11 bases between. Per the germline V gene, CDR1 is DFQATT and CDR2 is SNEGSKA (reference sequence). The CDR3 is 14 amino acids. CDR3 protein: CSASDRTSNYGYTF. Written as DNA, the CDR3 is TGCAGTGCTAGTGACAGGACTTCTAACTATGGCTACACCTTC.

The rearrangement uses TRBV7-6 and TRBJ2-1; 9 bases line up with TRBD1. Germline V CDR1 and CDR2: SGHVS, FNYEAQ. CDR3 size: 16 residues. The junction had 7 bases not matched to a gene; V was cut back by 4 bases and J by 3 bases. The CDR3 nucleotides read TGTGCCAGCAGCTCCCTAAGACAGGGGGACTACAATGAGCAGTTCTTC. Translation gives CASSSLRQGDYNEQFF.

The chain is built from TRBV5-1 and TRBJ1-2; D is uncertain. From germline, CDR1 is SGHRS and CDR2 YFSETQ. Trimming stripped 0 bases from V and 1 base from J, with 16 bases between. The CDR3 has 17 residues. CDR3 residues: CASSLGVGRNNNYGYTF. The CDR3 DNA sequence: TGCGCCAGCAGCTTGGGAGTGGGCAGGAACAATAACTATGGCTACACCTTC.

The chain recombines TRBV2 with TRBJ1-2; weak D call: TRBD1 (6 bases). The CDR3 loop spans 13 amino acids. The germline V and J ends were trimmed by 6 bases and 8 bases, with 16 bases remaining between them. Germline CDR1 SNHLY, CDR2 FYNNEI. DNA of the CDR3: TGTGCCAGCAGGGAGGACAGTCTCCAGGGCTACACCTTC. As protein: CASREDSLQGYTF.

The rearrangement links TRBV30 to TRBJ1-1; D is possibly TRBD1 (6 bases). V shed 7 bases and J shed 8 bases, with 14 bases lying between them. CDR1 and CDR2 from the germline V gene are GTSNPN and SVGIG (reference sequence). CDR3 length: 11 residues. CDR3: CAYTGTKEAFF. CDR3 bases: TGTGCCTATACCGGGACAAAAGAAGCTTTCTTT. Based on the CDR3 plus reference TRBV30 and TRBJ1-1, the full variable domain is SQTIHQWPATLVQPVGSPLSLECTVEGTSNPNLYWYRQAAGRGLQLLFYSVGIGQISSEVPQNLSASRPQDRQFILSSKKLLLSDSGFYLCAYTGTKEAFFGQGTRLTVV.

J is TRBJ1-2 and V is TRBV29-1; a weak D match, TRBD1 (5 bases). Germline CDR1 reads SQVTM; CDR2 reads ANQGSEA. The length of the CDR3 is 12 residues. Trimming removed 5 bases at V and 7 bases at J, with 14 bases between. For the CDR3, the DNA is TGCAGCGTTTGGGACTCCTCGGGTGGCTACACCTTC. Its protein is CSVWDSSGGYTF.

A word on this clone: An end of the junction does not agree with germline; a read error may underlie this. V and J are TRBV7-9 and TRBJ1-2; D is unclear. This CDR3 spans 13 amino acids. The germline CDR1 and CDR2 sequences are SEHNR and FQNEAQ (reference sequence). CDR3 amino acids: CASSLGQAGGYTF. The CDR3 DNA reads TGTGCCAGCAGTTTAGGCCAAGCCGGTGGCTACACCTTC.

The V gene is TRBV28, the J gene TRBJ1-2; D gene uncertain. Germline loops: CDR1 MDHEN, CDR2 SYDVKM. The CDR3 is 12 residues long. V shed 3 bases and J shed 8 bases, with 10 bases lying between them. The CDR3 sequence is CASSLAGIGYTF. The CDR3 DNA reads TGTGCCAGCAGTTTGGCCGGGATCGGCTACACCTTC.

This clone was counted a few times. The rearrangement uses TRBV19 and TRBJ1-2; 7 bases map to TRBD1. V lost 6 bases and J lost 4; bases outside the gene matches: 11. The CDR3 totals 15 residues. Germline CDR1 reads LNHDA; CDR2 reads SQIVND (reference sequence). CDR3 sequence (DNA): TGTGCCAGTAGACCCGACAGGGTAGCTACCTATGGCTACACCTTC. Translation: CASRPDRVATYGYTF. The variable domain in full, with the rest retrieved from reference TRBV19 and TRBJ1-2, is DGGITQSPKYLFRKEGQNVTLSCEQNLNHDAMYWYRQDPGQGLRLIYYSQIVNDFQKGDIAEGYSVSREKKESFPLTVTSAQKNPTAFYLCASRPDRVATYGYTFGSGTRLTVV.